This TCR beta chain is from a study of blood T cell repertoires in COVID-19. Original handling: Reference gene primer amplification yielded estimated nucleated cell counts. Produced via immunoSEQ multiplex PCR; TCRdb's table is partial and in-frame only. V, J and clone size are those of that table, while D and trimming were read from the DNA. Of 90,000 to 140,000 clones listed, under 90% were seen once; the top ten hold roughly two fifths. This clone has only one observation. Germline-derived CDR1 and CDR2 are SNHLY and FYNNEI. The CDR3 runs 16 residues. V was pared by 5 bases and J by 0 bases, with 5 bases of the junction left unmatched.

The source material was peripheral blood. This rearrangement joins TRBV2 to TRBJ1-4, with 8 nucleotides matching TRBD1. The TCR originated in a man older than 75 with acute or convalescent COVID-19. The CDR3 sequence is CASSYRGIATNEKLFF. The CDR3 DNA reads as TGTGCCAGCAGTTACAGGGGGATTGCAACTAATGAAAAACTGTTTTTT.